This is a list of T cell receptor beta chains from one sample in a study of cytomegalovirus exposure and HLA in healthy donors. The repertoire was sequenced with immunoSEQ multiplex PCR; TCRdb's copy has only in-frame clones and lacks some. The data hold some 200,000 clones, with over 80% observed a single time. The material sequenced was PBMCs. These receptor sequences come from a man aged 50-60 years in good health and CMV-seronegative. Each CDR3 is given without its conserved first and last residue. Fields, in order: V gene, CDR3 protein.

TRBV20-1,SAGGRETQY
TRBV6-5,ASSTGGHQETQY
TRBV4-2,ASSQETGSGEQY
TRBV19,ASSRKGQVGTDTQY
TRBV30,AWTPGPGSNQPQH
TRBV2,ASSERGGIRAF
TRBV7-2,ASSIGTGHYEQY
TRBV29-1,SAQGKGGEKLF
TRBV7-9,ASSLVIAGAM
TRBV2,ASSYSNQPQH
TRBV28,ASSLQPGLALNEQF
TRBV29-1,SVESERDNEQF
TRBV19,ASRGGAVLGYGYT
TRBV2,ASSPQSTGELF
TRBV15,ATSRQGYGNTIY
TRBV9,ASSAWGGEQY
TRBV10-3,AISESGTSGSSYNEQF
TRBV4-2,ASSQPGAIAYNEQF
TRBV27,ASRERTGQAYNEQF
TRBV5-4,ASSFKQGRGYT
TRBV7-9,ASSHGGRGNEQY
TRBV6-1,ASSAGQGAWANVLT
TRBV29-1,SVSAPGFGNTIY
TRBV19,ASRIRPSGAYEQY